Shown below are 29 T cell receptor beta chains from a single sample sequenced in a study of T cells in Graves' hyperthyroidism and ophthalmopathy. Using RNA transcripts as the source, TCR beta CDR3 regions were amplified. TCR CDR3 underwent first-round RT-PCR with the HTBI primer set. TCRdb analysed the multiplex PCR reads with MiXCR anew, one entry per CDR3 protein. There are about 420,000 distinct CDR3 sequences in the sample; roughly 13% occur only once, and 5.3% lies in the top ten. Specimen: blood. The receptors originated from a woman aged 18-29 years with Graves' hyperthyroidism.

The gene calls are TRBV3-1 and TRBJ2-5; no reliable D call. The germline V gene has CDR1 LGHDT and CDR2 YNNKEL (reference sequence). With 0 bases removed from V and 0 bases from J, the gap between germline ends came to 8 bases. The CDR3 consists of 15 residues. CDR3 residues: CASSQENVNQETQYF. The CDR3 nucleotides read TGTGCCAGCAGCCAAGAGAACGTCAACCAAGAGACCCAGTACTTC.

This clonotype was detected ten times or more. This sequence joins TRBV12-3 or TRBV12-4 and TRBJ1-5; the D is unclear. V dropped 3 bases and J dropped 7 bases, with 10 bases sitting between them. This CDR3 contains 13 residues. CDR3 DNA: TGTGCCAGCAGTTTTCGGGAGGGCCAGCCCCAGCATTTT. Translated, it gives CASSFREGQPQHF.

The table lists this clonotype with many counts. V gene TRBV7-2 combines with J gene TRBJ2-5, with 9 bases that match TRBD1. CDR3 size: 15 residues. In germline, CDR1 is SGHTA, CDR2 FQGNSA. J lost 5 bases, V lost 4 bases, and 8 bases had no gene match. The CDR3 sequence is CASSWAGTGLETQYF. The CDR3 coding sequence is TGTGCCAGCAGCTGGGCCGGGACAGGGCTGGAGACCCAGTACTTC.

This clonotype turned up a few times. This sequence joins TRBV5-5 and TRBJ2-2, with a possible D match to TRBD2 (5 bases). There are 16 residues in the CDR3. V was cut by 1 base and J by 4 bases, with 14 bases left in between. Per germline, CDR1 SGHKS and CDR2 YYEKEE (reference sequence). CDR3 DNA: TGTGCCAGCAGCTTGTTAACGGGATCGGTCACCGGGGAGCTGTTTTTT. Its translation is CASSLLTGSVTGELFF.

The rearrangement links TRBV7-6 to TRBJ1-3; D possibly corresponds to TRBD1 (6 bases). The V gene lost 5 bases and the J gene lost 0 bases, with 17 bases spanning the gap. This CDR3 region has 17 residues. Germline lookup yields CDR1 SGHVS and CDR2 FNYEAQ. In nucleotides, the CDR3 is TGTGCCAGCAGCCTAAAGTCCGGGACAAACTCTGGAAACACCATATATTTT. This sequence encodes CASSLKSGTNSGNTIYF.

With regard to this clonotype: A much bigger clone sits one base away, suggesting this may be a read error. The chain uses TRBV10-3 and TRBJ1-2; D perhaps matches TRBD1 (5 bases). CDR3 size: 15 residues. Trimming removed 8 bases from V and 6 bases from J, with 22 bases in between. Germline CDR1 is ENHRY and CDR2 is SYGVKD. This CDR3 is CAIQSLDKRLDGYTF. The CDR3 coding sequence is TGTGCCATCCAATCCCTGGACAAAAGGTTGGATGGCTACACCTTC.

This clonotype was seen many times. This chain joins TRBV5-6 and TRBJ1-3; D is ambiguous. V was trimmed by 5 bases and J by 6 bases, leaving 12 bases between them. Germline V gives CDR1 SGHDT, CDR2 YYEEEE. This CDR3 spans 13 amino acids. DNA for the CDR3: TGTGCCAGCAGGCACCGTCACGCAAACACCATATATTTT. It encodes CASRHRHANTIYF.

This clonotype was detected many times. The chain links TRBV4-3 to TRBJ2-5; D may be TRBD2 (6 bases). Germline V lookup: CDR1 LGHNA, CDR2 YSLEER. V was shortened by 0 bases and J by 8 bases, with 16 bases between the two germline ends. The CDR3 contains 15 residues. The CDR3 sequence is CASSQDRAVGGTQYF. CDR3 coding DNA: TGCGCCAGCAGCCAAGATCGGGCGGTCGGGGGTACCCAGTACTTC.

This clonotype was counted many times. The J gene is TRBJ2-7, the V gene TRBV2; tentatively, D is TRBD1 or TRBD2 (5 bases each). The germline V gene encodes CDR1 SNHLY and CDR2 FYNNEI. Trimming stripped 2 bases from V and 2 bases from J, with 7 bases between. The CDR3 loop spans 13 amino acids. The CDR3 protein is CASSERGAYEQYF. The CDR3 coding sequence is TGTGCCAGCAGTGAAAGAGGGGCCTACGAGCAGTACTTC.

In its sample, this clonotype is medium-sized. J is TRBJ1-5 and V is TRBV28; D uncertain. This CDR3 contains 16 residues. Germline V gene sequence: CDR1 MDHEN, CDR2 SYDVKM. Trimming took 4 bases from V and 0 from J, leaving 13 bases between them. CDR3 DNA sequence: TGTGCCAGCAGTTCCCCGGAGGACGGTAGCAATCAGCCCCAGCATTTT. The encoded protein is CASSSPEDGSNQPQHF.

The CDR3 region is CASSQERSPLHF. As DNA, the CDR3 is TGTGCCAGCAGCCAAGAAAGGTCACCCCTCCACTTT. This chain joins TRBV3-1 and TRBJ1-6; no clear D. V was shortened by 0 bases and J by 10 bases, with 4 bases between the two germline ends. CDR3 size: 12 residues. CDR1 and CDR2 from the germline V gene are LGHDT and YNNKEL (reference sequence).

This clonotype has ten or more counts. This sequence joins TRBV28 and TRBJ1-4; the match to TRBD1 covers 8 bases. The CDR3 totals 15 residues. V shed 5 bases and J 8 bases; nucleotides not matched to a gene: 10. Per germline, CDR1 MDHEN and CDR2 SYDVKM. CDR3 residues: CASSQRQGRVEKLFF. CDR3 sequence (DNA): TGTGCCAGCAGTCAACGACAGGGGCGAGTGGAAAAACTGTTTTTT.

This clonotype appeared many times. The chain joins TRBV30 to TRBJ2-7; D gene uncertain. Germline CDR1 is GTSNPN and CDR2 is SVGIG (reference sequence). The CDR3 runs 17 residues. The germline V and J ends were trimmed by 0 bases and 0 bases, with 18 bases remaining between them. The CDR3 coding sequence is TGTGCCTGGAGTGTATTGACCCCTAGACGGAACTCCTACGAGCAGTACTTC. Translation: CAWSVLTPRRNSYEQYF.

This clonotype was observed a handful of times. The chain employs TRBV20-1 and TRBJ1-4, with 8 bases lining up with TRBD1. The CDR3 length is 14 residues. The J segment lost 6 bases and the V segment lost 0 bases, leaving 3 bases of the junction unmatched. The germline CDR1 and CDR2 sequences are DFQATT and SNEGSKA (reference sequence). The CDR3 spells CSARDGTGDEKLFF. CDR3 nucleotide sequence: TGCAGTGCTAGAGACGGGACAGGCGATGAAAAACTGTTTTTT.

This clonotype was recorded at least ten times. CDR3 region: CAWSLGGYYGYTF. CDR3 coding DNA: TGTGCCTGGAGTTTGGGCGGTTACTATGGCTACACCTTC. The chain recombines TRBV30 with TRBJ1-2; D not resolved. This CDR3 has 13 residues. V lost 2 bases to trimming and J lost 3 bases, with 10 bases between them. Germline V lookup: CDR1 GTSNPN, CDR2 SVGIG (reference sequence). The whole variable domain, filled in from reference TRBV30 and TRBJ1-2, reads SQTIHQWPATLVQPVGSPLSLECTVEGTSNPNLYWYRQAAGRGLQLLFYSVGIGQISSEVPQNLSASRPQDRQFILSSKKLLLSDSGFYLCAWSLGGYYGYTFGSGTRLTVV.

At least ten counts were recorded for this clonotype. The chain joins TRBV7-9 to TRBJ2-7; 8 bases align to TRBD2. Unmatched junction bases numbered 14, after V lost 4 bases and J lost 6 bases. This CDR3 has 16 residues. CDR1 SEHNR and CDR2 FQNEAQ come from the germline V gene (reference sequence). Written as DNA, the CDR3 is TGTGCCAGCAGCTCCGTGACTACGAGCGGGAGACCCGAGCAGTACTTC. Translated: CASSSVTTSGRPEQYF.

This clonotype was seen at least ten times. The chain has TRBV28 and TRBJ1-2; D is uncertain. The CDR3 extends over 11 amino acids. Germline loops: CDR1 MDHEN, CDR2 SYDVKM. V lost 4 bases and J 5 bases, leaving 5 bases between the germline ends. Here the CDR3 DNA reads TGTGCCAGCAGTTCCCGATATGGCTACACCTTC. Amino acids: CASSSRYGYTF.

There are many counts of this clonotype. The genes are TRBV28 and TRBJ2-1; 8 bases line up with TRBD2. Germline V gives CDR1 MDHEN, CDR2 SYDVKM. The CDR3 runs to 14 residues. V lost 6 bases and J lost 7; bases outside the gene matches: 8. CDR3 amino acids: CASRTGTRLNEQFF. The CDR3 nucleotides read TGTGCCAGCAGAACCGGGACTAGGCTTAATGAGCAGTTCTTC.

A single count supports this clonotype. A much larger clone lies one base from this, so it may be a read error. The CDR3 end shows no conserved phenylalanine or tryptophan, and so a read error is likely. This chain uses TRBV3-1 with TRBJ1-4, with D uncertain. Germline V lookup: CDR1 LGHDT, CDR2 YNNKEL (reference sequence). V was clipped by 0 bases and J by 10 bases, with 9 bases between them. The CDR3 has 13 residues. CDR3 nucleotide sequence: TGTGCCAGCAGCCAAGACAGTGACGGAAAACTGTTTTCT. This translates into CASSQDSDGKLFS.

This clonotype was counted ten times or more. The V gene is TRBV20-1, the J gene TRBJ2-1; TRBD2 matches at 7 bases. With 2 bases clipped from V and 6 bases from J, the junction kept 13 bases outside the gene matches. Germline CDR1 is DFQATT and CDR2 is SNEGSKA (reference sequence). The CDR3 is made up of 16 amino acids. CDR3 nucleotides: TGCAGTGCTAGACCGAGACTAGCCGGCGGGCCCAATGAGCAGTTCTTC. As protein: CSARPRLAGGPNEQFF.

The table lists this clonotype with many counts. The chain links TRBV5-1 to TRBJ2-1, with 9 positions matching TRBD2. The germline CDR1 and CDR2 sequences are SGHRS and YFSETQ. This CDR3 has 20 residues. J lost 9 bases, V lost 2 bases, and 24 bases had no gene match. CDR3 coding DNA: TGCGCCAGCAGCTTTAGAAAGAAAGTTAGCGGGAGTGAGATCGATGGTGAGCAGTTCTTC. Translated, it gives CASSFRKKVSGSEIDGEQFF.

The chain couples TRBV20-1 to TRBJ1-1; TRBD1 might be the D (5 bases). This CDR3 region has 14 residues. Germline V gene sequence: CDR1 DFQATT, CDR2 SNEGSKA (reference sequence). V was pared by 6 bases and J by 4 bases, with 18 bases between. Written as DNA, the CDR3 is TGCAGTGCCAACCCCTCAGGGCGGGGCACTGAAGCTTTCTTT. As protein: CSANPSGRGTEAFF.

This clonotype occurred many times. This sequence joins TRBV24-1 and TRBJ2-5, with TRBD1 matching over 7 bases. CDR1 is KGHDR and CDR2 is SFDVKD in the germline V gene. V dropped 9 bases and J dropped 4; count of bases not matched to a gene: 10. CDR3 length: 14 amino acids. The CDR3: CATPTTGLPETQYF. CDR3 bases: TGTGCCACCCCGACGACAGGGCTGCCAGAGACCCAGTACTTC.

This clonotype was detected only once. Just one base apart from a much larger clone, this may be a read error. The chain couples TRBV7-2 to TRBJ2-4; D is unclear. CDR3 length equals 13 residues. Germline V gene sequence: CDR1 SGHTA, CDR2 FQGNSA. Trimming pared 1 base from V and 9 bases from J, leaving 10 bases between. CDR3 nucleotide sequence: TGTGCCAGCAGCTTAGATTCGTCAAGCATTCAGTACTTC. Translating gives CASSLDSSSIQYF.

Of note for this clonotype: A read error may produce the germline difference seen at one junction end. This chain uses TRBV20-1 with TRBJ2-5, with 11 bases that match TRBD2. The CDR3 is made up of 17 amino acids. Germline V gene lookup returns CDR1 DFQATT and CDR2 SNEGSKA (reference sequence). CDR3 coding DNA: TGCAGTGCTCGCACGATAGCGGGAGGGCGGGTAAAAGAGACCCAGCACTTC. Its translation: CSARTIAGGRVKETQHF.

There are many counts of this clonotype. V gene TRBV5-6 combines with J gene TRBJ2-1, with D possibly being TRBD1 or TRBD2 (5 bases each). The CDR3 is 16 residues long. Germline V gene lookup returns CDR1 SGHDT and CDR2 YYEEEE. V was cut by 4 bases and J by 0 bases, with 14 bases left in between. As DNA, the CDR3 is TGTGCCAGCAGCCCACTACGGGGCAGCTCCTACAATGAGCAGTTCTTC. As protein: CASSPLRGSSYNEQFF. The variable domain in full, with the rest retrieved from reference TRBV5-6 and TRBJ2-1, is DAGVTQSPTHLIKTRGQQVTLRCSPKSGHDTVSWYQQALGQGPQFIFQYYEEEERQRGNFPDRFSGHQFPNYSSELNVNALLLGDSALYLCASSPLRGSSYNEQFFGPGTRLTVL.

As regards this clonotype: A much larger clone lies a single base off, so this may be a read error. The chain carries TRBV7-9 and TRBJ1-2; TRBD1 agrees at 7 bases. Germline CDR1 SEHNR, CDR2 FQNEAQ (reference sequence). CDR3 size: 15 residues. The CDR3 protein is CTSSFGQAANYGYTF. CDR3 bases: TGTACCAGCAGCTTCGGACAGGCGGCTAACTATGGCTACACCTTC. The full variable domain, its missing parts supplied by reference TRBV7-9 and TRBJ1-2, is DTGVSQNPRHKITKRGQNVTFRCDPISEHNRLYWYRQTLGQGPEFLTYFQNEAQLEKSRLLSDRFSAERPKGSFSTLEIQRTEQGDSAMYLCTSSFGQAANYGYTFGSGTRLTVV.

The V call is TRBV4-1, the J call TRBJ2-3, with TRBD1 as a possible D gene (6 bases). V was pared by 0 bases and J by 2 bases, with 9 bases between. The length of the CDR3 is 15 residues. Germline V lookup: CDR1 MGHRA, CDR2 YSYEKL. CDR3 bases: TGCGCCAGCAGCCAAGACAGGGGTCTCACAGATACGCAGTATTTT. Protein sequence: CASSQDRGLTDTQYF.

A few counts support this clonotype. V usage is TRBV10-3 and J usage is TRBJ2-3; 14 bases match TRBD2. The CDR3 sequence is 16 residues long. CDR1 ENHRY and CDR2 SYGVKD come from the germline V gene. The ends lost 10 bases at V and 0 bases at J; junction bases unmatched: 6. The CDR3 DNA follows: TGTGCCACCCGACTAGCGGGAGGGTCTAGCACAGATACGCAGTATTTT. Encoded protein: CATRLAGGSSTDTQYF.